This TCR beta chain was found in a study of cytomegalovirus exposure and HLA in healthy donors. Study-wide points: The likely explanation for a cluster of highly shared sequence variants was sequencing artifact. Later analysis identified about 15,000 TCR beta sequences associated with HLA alleles, using a false discovery rate threshold of 0.05.

Details on this clone: Its specificity is not known.

Researchers ran the PCR with 60 Vbeta and 13 Jbeta primers. TCRdb keeps only in-frame clones here, not all; method: immunoSEQ multiplex PCR. The table includes about 76,000 clones, approximately 78% detected once. V trimming: 6 bases; J trimming: 7 bases; junction bases outside the gene matches: 8. The CDR3 extends over 15 amino acids. The V gene's germline CDR1 is SGHRS and CDR2 YFSETQ. The material sequenced was PBMCs. This chain connects TRBV5-1 to TRBJ2-1; 12 bases agree with TRBD2. This clonotype was sampled from a male donor in good health and CMV-seropositive. CDR3 sequence (DNA): TGCGCCAGCAAGGATCTAGCGGGAGGGTATAATGAGCAGTTCTTC. Protein: CASKDLAGGYNEQFF.